The 8 T cell receptor beta chains reported below all come from one sample, sequenced in a study of low-dose radiotherapy and immunotherapy resistance in tumors. First-strand cDNA used TRAV- and TRBV-specific primers, covering alpha and beta chains. The authors ran about 20 PCR cycles to amplify TCRs with a constant-region primer and V-primer adapter. TCRdb redid the calling of the reads with MiXCR, one entry per CDR3 protein. The data contain around 100,000 distinct CDR3 sequences, 20% to 25% of them singletons. The time point denotes: after trial treatment. Noted treatment: LDRT plus nivolumab, ipilimumab, low-dose cyclophosphamide and aspirin (RACIN trial). The sequencing used PBMCs, collected after low-dose radiotherapy plus immunotherapy. The receptors were sampled from a female donor with ovarian cancer.

In this sample, this clonotype turned up a few times. V and J are TRBV7-2 and TRBJ2-3; TRBD1 agrees at 7 bases. The CDR3 totals 14 residues. Germline V gives CDR1 SGHTA, CDR2 FQGNSA. J was trimmed by 4 bases and V by 8 bases; bases with no gene match: 9. As DNA, the CDR3 is TGTGCCAGCGGCGTTGACAGGGTGGCAGATACGCAGTATTTT. Translating gives CASGVDRVADTQYF.

In regard to this clonotype: A read error likely explains this, since a far larger clone differs by one base. The chain links TRBV5-5 to TRBJ2-1; D is ambiguous. Germline V gene data show CDR1 as SGHKS and CDR2 as YYEKEE (reference sequence). CDR3 size: 15 residues. Trimming pared 0 bases from V and 10 bases from J, leaving 17 bases between. The CDR3: CASSLDGPPPYEQFF. The CDR3, as DNA: TGTGCCAGCAGCTTGGATGGACCTCCCCCCTACGAGCAGTTCTTC.

This clonotype was seen ten or more times. This chain links TRBV24-1 with TRBJ2-1, with 15 bases that match TRBD2. Germline V gene lookup returns CDR1 KGHDR and CDR2 SFDVKD. This CDR3 contains 20 residues. Losses at the gene ends were 0 bases for V and 2 bases for J; bases not matched to a gene: 7. The CDR3 DNA sequence: TGTGCCACCAGTGATTTGCCGGGACTAGCGGGAGGAAGAACCTACAATGAGCAGTTCTTC. This codes for CATSDLPGLAGGRTYNEQFF.

V and J are TRBV24-1 and TRBJ1-2, with TRBD1 identical over 7 bases. The CDR3 contains 15 residues. J lost 0 bases, V lost 4 bases, and 4 bases had no gene match. Germline V CDR1 and CDR2: KGHDR, SFDVKD. The CDR3 loop reads CATSDPGTANYGYTF. CDR3 coding DNA: TGTGCCACCAGTGACCCAGGGACAGCTAACTATGGCTACACCTTC.

This clonotype was counted many times. V and J are TRBV7-9 and TRBJ1-2, with D uncertain. V was pared by 5 bases and J by 8 bases, with 18 bases between. The CDR3 runs to 14 residues. The germline gives CDR1 SEHNR, CDR2 FQNEAQ (reference sequence). DNA of the CDR3: TGTGCCAGCAGCCCGCCCTCGACGGGAGGAGGCTACACCTTC. Translation: CASSPPSTGGGYTF. Full variable domain (rest looked up from reference TRBV7-9 and TRBJ1-2): DTGVSQNPRHKITKRGQNVTFRCDPISEHNRLYWYRQTLGQGPEFLTYFQNEAQLEKSRLLSDRFSAERPKGSFSTLEIQRTEQGDSAMYLCASSPPSTGGGYTFGSGTRLTVV.

This clonotype was counted ten times or more. The chain couples TRBV23-1 to TRBJ1-5; D unresolved. Being an ORF, TRBV23-1 has a function that is uncertain. The CDR3 sequence is 12 residues long. Trimming cost V 10 bases and J 0 bases, with 7 bases left between them. CDR3 nucleotide sequence: TGCGCCACCAGATATAGCAATCAGCCCCAGCATTTT. As protein: CATRYSNQPQHF.

This clonotype was seen repeatedly, ten times or more. The chain couples TRBV6-2 or TRBV6-3 to TRBJ2-7, with TRBD1 identical over 8 bases. After removal of 9 bases from V and 3 bases from J, the junction contained 4 bases not matched to a gene. The CDR3 has 12 amino acids. In germline, CDR1 is MNHEY, CDR2 SVGEGT. In DNA, the CDR3 is TGTGCCAGTCACACAGGGGGCTACGAGCAGTACTTC. Protein product: CASHTGGYEQYF.

The chain carries TRBV7-2 and TRBJ2-2, with D hard to call. Trimming shortened V by 4 bases and J by 0 bases, and 9 bases separated the two germline ends. The CDR3 has 15 amino acids. CDR1 is SGHTA, CDR2 FQGNSA, per germline. CDR3 protein: CASSSVNTNTGELFF. The CDR3, as DNA: TGTGCCAGCAGCTCAGTCAATACGAACACCGGGGAGCTGTTTTTT.